Included here is one T cell receptor (beta chain) sequence, with context. How the authors handled the data: Counts of nucleated cells, estimated from reference gene primer amplification, were obtained. Sequencing used immunoSEQ multiplex PCR; TCRdb keeps in-frame clones, though not all of them. Clone size and V and J calls were adopted from that table, with D and trimming inferred from the DNA. Here the sample spans some 250,000 clones, 89% being singletons. Cohort placement rested on clinical history that participants reported themselves. The sample comes from a study of blood T cell repertoires in COVID-19. Overall study context: Sites in the United States, Italy and Spain provided acute and convalescent COVID-19 samples. The cDNA or gDNA used as material had been derived from T cells, B-cell-depleted T cells, or PBMCs.

V lost 5 bases to trimming and J lost 2 bases; unmatched junction nucleotides: 3. Germline CDR1 PRHDT, CDR2 FYEKMQ (reference sequence). The CDR3 spans 14 residues. The rearrangement uses TRBV13 and TRBJ2-7, with 10 bases fitting TRBD1. The source of this sequence is a woman under 40 with acute COVID-19. The material sequenced was PBMCs or T cells enriched from blood (not recorded which). CDR3 amino acids: CASSTGTGAYEQYF. In DNA form, the CDR3 reads TGTGCCAGCAGCACCGGGACAGGGGCCTACGAGCAGTACTTC.